These 2 T cell receptor beta chains were all obtained from the same sample, sequenced in a study of CD8 T cells in Susac syndrome. An amount of RNA that ranged from about 0.45 to 1 ug was reverse transcribed with random hexamers. TCRdb independently ran MiXCR on the immunoSEQ multiplex PCR reads; one entry per CDR3 protein. The table has about 130,000 distinct CDR3 sequences, approximately 96% seen once. The sample was CD8+ T cells from PBMCs. All receptors come from a human donor with Susac syndrome.

This chain links TRBV7-8 with TRBJ1-1, with D possibly matching TRBD1 (6 bases). V was clipped by 5 bases and J by 6 bases, with 19 bases between them. The CDR3 consists of 15 residues. In germline, CDR1 is SGHVS, CDR2 FQNEAQ. The CDR3 protein is CASSLTGTRGAEAFF. The CDR3 bases are TGTGCCAGCAGCCTCACAGGGACCCGTGGCGCTGAAGCTTTCTTT.

This chain uses TRBV20-1 with TRBJ2-7; TRBD1 or TRBD2 may be the D gene (6 bases each). The ends were cut back, 0 bases at V and 3 bases at J, with 18 bases in the middle. CDR3 length: 16 amino acids. Germline V CDR1 and CDR2: DFQATT, SNEGSKA (reference sequence). The CDR3 reads CSARDFARGENYEQYF. CDR3 coding DNA: TGCAGTGCTAGAGATTTTGCAAGGGGGGAAAACTACGAGCAGTACTTC.